Listed here are 19 T cell receptor beta chains from one sample, sequenced in a study of T cell responses to AZD1222 COVID-19 vaccine. Assay used: immunoSEQ multiplex PCR; TCRdb lists only in-frame clones, some missing. Found here are about 160,000 clones, about 92% of them singletons; the top ten hold roughly 3.3%. The source material was peripheral blood, sampled 28 days after the second AZD1222 dose. These receptors were taken from an adult who received the AZD1222 COVID-19 vaccine.

The chain combines TRBV28 with TRBJ2-7; D may be TRBD2 (6 bases). The ends were cut back, 8 bases at V and 3 bases at J, with 14 bases in the middle. Germline V lookup: CDR1 MDHEN, CDR2 SYDVKM. This CDR3 comprises 13 residues. The CDR3 DNA reads as TGTGCCAGCCTAAGCGGGCAAGACTACGAGCAGTACTTC. It specifies CASLSGQDYEQYF.

This clone was seen only once. The V and J genes are TRBV18 and TRBJ2-7; 8 positions match TRBD1. Germline V gene sequence: CDR1 KGHSH, CDR2 LQKENI. The CDR3 loop spans 17 amino acids. The V gene end was trimmed by 4 bases and the J gene end by 6 bases; junction bases not matched to a gene: 17. The CDR3 sequence is CASSLKPGETGVGEQYF. As DNA, the CDR3 is TGTGCCAGCTCACTTAAACCGGGAGAGACAGGGGTGGGCGAGCAGTACTTC.

V usage is TRBV6-1 and J usage is TRBJ2-2; TRBD1 matches 9 bases. The CDR3 length is 19 residues. Germline assignment: CDR1 MNHNS and CDR2 SASEGT. Losses at the gene ends were 1 base for V and 1 base for J; bases not matched to a gene: 10. The CDR3 DNA sequence: TGTGCCAGCAGTGAAGGGACAGGGGCCCCCAATGAGAACACCGGGGAGCTGTTTTTT. This gives the protein CASSEGTGAPNENTGELFF.

CDR3: CASSSQGTGANVLTF. In nucleotides, the CDR3 is TGTGCCAGCAGTTCGCAGGGAACTGGGGCCAACGTCCTGACTTTC. The J gene is TRBJ2-6, the V gene TRBV28; a possible D gene is TRBD1 (5 bases). The CDR3 sequence is 15 residues long. Trimming cost V 4 bases and J 2 bases, with 9 bases left between them. From germline, CDR1 is MDHEN and CDR2 SYDVKM.

The chain is built from TRBV27 and TRBJ1-2; D is possibly TRBD1 (5 bases). The CDR3 extends over 13 amino acids. V lost 5 bases and J lost 4, with 11 bases in between. CDR1 MNHEY and CDR2 SMNVEV come from the germline V gene (reference sequence). This CDR3 reads CASSLQVGYGYTF. The CDR3 region has the DNA TGTGCCAGCAGTCTACAGGTCGGCTATGGCTACACCTTC.

This chain joins TRBV24-1 and TRBJ1-2; 7 bases line up with TRBD1. Germline values: CDR1 KGHDR, CDR2 SFDVKD. This CDR3 contains 16 residues. V trimming: 4 bases; J trimming: 10 bases; junction bases outside the gene matches: 17. CDR3 bases: TGTGCCACCAGTGACCGAGGGGGACAGTCCCCTGAGGTCTACACCTTC. This sequence encodes CATSDRGGQSPEVYTF.

This clone was recorded once. This chain joins TRBV19 and TRBJ1-3; D is ambiguous. The V end lost 4 bases, the J end lost 0 bases, and 10 bases lay between the germline ends. Germline CDR1 LNHDA, CDR2 SQIVND (reference sequence). This CDR3 has 15 amino acids. CDR3 in amino acids: CASSKNSFSGNTIYF. CDR3 bases: TGTGCCAGTAGTAAGAACAGTTTCTCTGGAAACACCATATATTTT.

CDR3 sequence: CAWSQSGDTQYF. DNA of the CDR3: TGTGCCTGGAGTCAGAGCGGAGATACGCAGTATTTT. V and J are TRBV30 and TRBJ2-3; a possible D gene is TRBD2 (5 bases). The CDR3 is 12 residues long. CDR1 is GTSNPN and CDR2 is SVGIG in the germline V gene (reference sequence). Trimming left V 2 bases short and J 5 bases short, with 8 bases between.

This clone appeared once. The rearrangement joins TRBV9 to TRBJ1-6, with D possibly TRBD1 on 5 matching bases. V shed 0 bases and J shed 8 bases, with 6 bases lying between them. The CDR3 consists of 13 residues. Germline V CDR1 and CDR2: SGDLS, YYNGEE. The CDR3 DNA follows: TGTGCCAGCAGCGTAGGCAGGGATTCACCCCTCCACTTT. Its translation: CASSVGRDSPLHF.

This chain links TRBV7-8 with TRBJ1-5, with TRBD1 matching over 10 bases. Trimming cost V 5 bases and J 6 bases; bases outside gene matches: 4. There are 14 residues in the CDR3. Germline V gene lookup returns CDR1 SGHVS and CDR2 FQNEAQ. The CDR3 DNA reads TGTGCCAGCAGCGCCGGGACAGGGGCTCAGCCCCAGCATTTT. Amino acid sequence: CASSAGTGAQPQHF.

CDR3 region: CAWSVQGFHEQYF. The CDR3 coding sequence is TGTGCCTGGAGTGTACAGGGGTTCCACGAGCAGTACTTC. This chain joins TRBV30 and TRBJ2-7; TRBD1 matches 7 bases. CDR1 GTSNPN and CDR2 SVGIG come from the germline V gene (reference sequence). V was clipped by 0 bases and J by 5 bases; unmatched bases: 4. The CDR3 length is 13 residues.

This clone was picked up one time. The gene calls are TRBV24-1 and TRBJ1-1; no firm D call. The CDR3 spans 15 residues. Germline V gene lookup returns CDR1 KGHDR and CDR2 SFDVKD. V gave up 4 bases and J gave up 3 bases, with 14 bases separating them. The CDR3 nucleotides are TGTGCCACCAGTGACTCGAGGGTCGGGGACACTGAAGCTTTCTTT. Its translation is CATSDSRVGDTEAFF.

The chain is built from TRBV9 and TRBJ2-1; the D is unclear. Per the germline V gene, CDR1 is SGDLS and CDR2 is YYNGEE. Deletions cut 3 bases from V and 0 bases from J, with 10 bases between. This CDR3 spans 15 amino acids. In DNA form, the CDR3 reads TGTGCCAGCAGCGATCTGGGTAGCTCCTACAATGAGCAGTTCTTC. Translating gives CASSDLGSSYNEQFF.

The chain links TRBV7-8 to TRBJ2-5, with 11 bases fitting TRBD1. J lost 9 bases, V lost 0 bases, and 9 bases had no gene match. This CDR3 is built from 16 residues. The germline V gene encodes CDR1 SGHVS and CDR2 FQNEAQ. The CDR3 region is CASSLARGQGGTAQYF. The CDR3 nucleotides are TGTGCCAGCAGCTTAGCGCGGGGACAGGGGGGAACGGCCCAGTACTTC.

The J gene is TRBJ2-1, the V gene TRBV5-1, with 16 bases fitting TRBD2. This CDR3 contains 18 residues. The V gene end was trimmed by 4 bases and the J gene end by 2 bases; junction bases not matched to a gene: 6. From germline, CDR1 is SGHRS and CDR2 YFSETQ. The CDR3 nucleotides read TGCGCCAGCAGCCCGGGACTAGCGGGAGGGGGCCCCTACAATGAGCAGTTCTTC. Translating it yields CASSPGLAGGGPYNEQFF.

The rearrangement uses TRBV27 and TRBJ2-2, with no clear D. The CDR3 covers 11 residues. The germline V gene has CDR1 MNHEY and CDR2 SMNVEV (reference sequence). Trimming shortened V by 0 bases and J by 7 bases, and 0 bases separated the two germline ends. Written as DNA, the CDR3 is TGTGCCAGCAGTTTATCCGGGGAGCTGTTTTTT. The encoded protein is CASSLSGELFF.

V usage is TRBV28 and J usage is TRBJ1-2; D is unresolved. The CDR3 extends over 13 amino acids. From germline, CDR1 is MDHEN and CDR2 SYDVKM. Trimming cost V 7 bases and J 6 bases, with 15 bases left between them. The CDR3 nucleotides read TGTGCCAGCAAATGGTCTGGAGTGGATGGCTACACCTTC. It translates to CASKWSGVDGYTF.

This chain connects TRBV14 to TRBJ1-2, with TRBD1 as a possible D gene (5 bases). The CDR3 spans 13 residues. Trimming stripped 0 bases from V and 4 bases from J, with 6 bases between. Germline CDR1 and CDR2: SGHDN and FVKESK. The DNA of the CDR3 is TGTGCCAGCAGCCAAGACCAGGGCTATGGCTACACCTTC. The encoded protein is CASSQDQGYGYTF.

This clone showed up just once. The V gene is TRBV27, the J gene TRBJ2-1; D gene unclear. CDR1 is MNHEY and CDR2 is SMNVEV in the germline V gene (reference sequence). The CDR3 sequence is 14 residues long. V was cut by 3 bases and J by 7 bases, with 13 bases left in between. The CDR3: CASSFSTSQNEQFF. DNA for the CDR3: TGTGCCAGCAGTTTCTCAACCTCACAAAATGAGCAGTTCTTC.